The 30 T cell receptor beta chains reported below all come from one sample, sequenced in a study of human versus mouse CDR3 diversity and MHC coevolution. TCRdb's copy holds only in-frame clones and misses some; the assay was immunoSEQ multiplex PCR. The sample consists of about 81,000 clones, around 95% of them appearing once. Sequenced sample: naive CD4+ T cells from blood. Described subset: CD45RO-negative CD62L-positive naive CD4 T cells. The receptors stem from a person between 25 and 70 years old in good health.

This clone was picked up a small number of times. The chain joins TRBV19 to TRBJ1-2; D perhaps matches TRBD1 (6 bases). The V gene's germline CDR1 is LNHDA and CDR2 SQIVND (reference sequence). The CDR3 covers 15 residues. V dropped 7 bases and J dropped 4 bases, with 19 bases sitting between them. The CDR3 DNA reads TGTGCCAGTACCGGAGGGGGAGGGGCGCGCTATGGCTACACCTTC. This sequence encodes CASTGGGGARYGYTF.

The rearrangement uses TRBV6-1 and TRBJ2-3; tentative D call: TRBD1 (6 bases). V was cut by 0 bases and J by 0 bases, with 10 bases left in between. Germline CDR1 reads MNHNS; CDR2 reads SASEGT. The CDR3 covers 16 residues. The CDR3 loop reads CASSEAGHTSTDTQYF. As DNA, the CDR3 is TGTGCCAGCAGTGAAGCGGGACATACTAGCACAGATACGCAGTATTTT.

This clone was seen once. V gene TRBV5-6 combines with J gene TRBJ2-3, with 11 bases aligning to TRBD2. CDR1 and CDR2 (germline): SGHDT, YYEEEE. The V and J ends lost 2 bases and 0 bases, in that order; junction bases with no gene match: 2. The CDR3 extends over 16 amino acids. The DNA for the CDR3 is TGTGCCAGCAGCTTAACTAGCGGGAGTAGCACAGATACGCAGTATTTT. Protein product: CASSLTSGSSTDTQYF.

V usage is TRBV15 and J usage is TRBJ2-1; 11 positions agree with TRBD2. Trimming took 3 bases from V and 4 from J; bases not matched to a gene: 5. Germline loops: CDR1 LNHNV, CDR2 YYDKDF (reference sequence). CDR3 length equals 16 residues. The CDR3 loop reads CATSSYTSGRYNEQFF. The DNA for the CDR3 is TGTGCCACCAGCAGTTATACTAGCGGGAGATACAATGAGCAGTTCTTC. The variable domain in full, with the rest retrieved from reference TRBV15 and TRBJ2-1, is DAMVIQNPRYQVTQFGKPVTLSCSQTLNHNVMYWYQQKSSQAPKLLFHYYDKDFNNEADTPDNFQSRRPNTSFCFLDIRSPGLGDTAMYLCATSSYTSGRYNEQFFGPGTRLTVL.

The chain uses TRBV5-1 and TRBJ2-2, with a possible D match to TRBD1 (5 bases). Germline V gene data show CDR1 as SGHRS and CDR2 as YFSETQ. The length of the CDR3 is 16 residues. The V end was cut by 0 bases, the J end by 3 bases, with 12 bases between. CDR3 region: CASSLGQLVDTGELFF. CDR3 sequence (DNA): TGCGCCAGCAGCTTGGGACAGCTTGTGGACACCGGGGAGCTGTTTTTT.

The CDR3 reads CASSRGQVSYEQYF. The DNA of the CDR3 is TGTGCCAGTAGTAGGGGACAAGTCTCCTACGAGCAGTACTTC. The chain has TRBV19 and TRBJ2-7; a weak D match, TRBD1 (6 bases). V lost 4 bases, J lost 0 bases, and 10 bases lay in between. The CDR3 is made up of 14 amino acids. Germline-derived CDR1 and CDR2 are LNHDA and SQIVND (reference sequence).

The chain links TRBV7-9 to TRBJ2-3; possibly TRBD2 for D (6 bases). The germline V gene encodes CDR1 SEHNR and CDR2 FQNEAQ (reference sequence). V was clipped by 4 bases and J by 4 bases, with 21 bases between them. The CDR3 has 17 amino acids. CDR3 sequence reads: CASSSRGGGTLPDTQYF. The CDR3 DNA follows: TGTGCCAGCAGCTCCCGAGGCGGCGGGACCCTACCAGATACGCAGTATTTT.

The chain is built from TRBV4-2 and TRBJ2-7, with 8 bases that match TRBD2. This CDR3 spans 15 amino acids. Per the germline V gene, CDR1 is LGHNA and CDR2 is YNFKEQ. V gave up 2 bases and J gave up 4 bases; unmatched junction bases: 7. CDR3 region: CASSQPGLERYEQYF. The CDR3, as DNA: TGTGCCAGCAGCCAACCGGGACTAGAGCGGTACGAGCAGTACTTC.

The gene calls are TRBV6-1 and TRBJ2-1; TRBD2 matches 10 bases. Germline trimming cut 2 bases from V and 9 bases from J; bases unmatched to any gene: 7. The CDR3 has 15 amino acids. Germline assignment: CDR1 MNHNS and CDR2 SASEGT. CDR3 loop: CASSEIWLAGVEQFF. CDR3 bases: TGTGCCAGCAGTGAAATTTGGCTAGCGGGAGTTGAGCAGTTCTTC.

The V gene is TRBV5-1, the J gene TRBJ2-3, with TRBD2 identical over 14 bases. This CDR3 has 17 residues. Trimming at V came to 2 bases and at J to 4 bases, leaving 6 bases not matched to a gene. The V gene's germline CDR1 is SGHRS and CDR2 YFSETQ. CDR3 residues: CASSFRLAGGSADTQYF. CDR3 coding DNA: TGCGCCAGCAGCTTCAGACTAGCGGGGGGGAGCGCAGATACGCAGTATTTT.

The chain carries TRBV4-1 and TRBJ2-3; 7 bases are shared with TRBD1. The CDR3 extends over 15 amino acids. Trimming at V came to 4 bases and at J to 1 base, leaving 5 bases not matched to a gene. Germline CDR1 reads MGHRA; CDR2 reads YSYEKL. The CDR3 coding sequence is TGCGCCAGCAGCCCCCTGACAGGGCGCACAGATACGCAGTATTTT. Translating it yields CASSPLTGRTDTQYF.

The chain carries TRBV14 and TRBJ2-5; TRBD2 matches 9 bases. V gave up 1 base and J gave up 4 bases; unmatched junction bases: 4. CDR1 is SGHDN and CDR2 is FVKESK in the germline V gene. The CDR3 sequence is 15 residues long. CDR3 residues: CASSQARGRGETQYF. The DNA of the CDR3 is TGTGCCAGCAGCCAAGCCCGCGGGAGGGGAGAGACCCAGTACTTC.

The CDR3 DNA sequence: TGTGCCAGCTCACCTCGGACAGGGGAGGTGTACACTGAAGCTTTCTTT. Translating it yields CASSPRTGEVYTEAFF. V and J are TRBV18 and TRBJ1-1; 9 nucleotides line up with TRBD1. CDR3 length equals 16 residues. V trimming: 3 bases; J trimming: 3 bases; junction bases outside the gene matches: 8. CDR1 is KGHSH and CDR2 is LQKENI in the germline V gene.

This chain joins TRBV6-6 and TRBJ2-7; tentatively, D is TRBD1 (6 bases). With 4 bases removed from V and 6 bases from J, the gap between germline ends came to 10 bases. Germline V CDR1 and CDR2: MNHNY, SVGAGI (reference sequence). The CDR3 is 12 amino acids. The CDR3 protein is CASSSQGIEQYF. The CDR3 nucleotides read TGTGCCAGCAGTTCTCAGGGGATCGAGCAGTACTTC.

The genes are TRBV28 and TRBJ2-7; 10 bases line up with TRBD1. The germline V gene encodes CDR1 MDHEN and CDR2 SYDVKM. J lost 5 bases, V lost 5 bases, and 9 bases had no gene match. CDR3 size: 15 residues. CDR3 amino acids: CASSPWTGGKDEQYF. The DNA for the CDR3 is TGTGCCAGCAGTCCATGGACAGGGGGGAAGGACGAGCAGTACTTC.

This clone occurred once. The chain combines TRBV2 with TRBJ2-2, with 7 bases matching TRBD1. The CDR3 extends over 15 amino acids. Per the germline V gene, CDR1 is SNHLY and CDR2 is FYNNEI. The V segment lost 1 base and the J segment 5 bases; nucleotides outside the gene matches: 4. CDR3: CASSEVAQGTGELFF. CDR3 nucleotides: TGTGCCAGCAGTGAAGTAGCACAGGGGACCGGGGAGCTGTTTTTT.

This chain uses TRBV7-2 with TRBJ1-2; 8 nucleotides align to TRBD1. With 2 bases clipped from V and 4 bases from J, the junction kept 9 bases outside the gene matches. The CDR3 totals 16 residues. Germline assignment: CDR1 SGHTA and CDR2 FQGNSA. The CDR3 reads CASSLKSRTGLYGYTF. CDR3 nucleotide sequence: TGTGCCAGCAGCTTAAAAAGCCGGACAGGGCTCTATGGCTACACCTTC.

J is TRBJ2-7 and V is TRBV19; TRBD2 is a possible D gene (5 bases). This CDR3 region has 16 residues. Germline values: CDR1 LNHDA, CDR2 SQIVND (reference sequence). V was shortened by 5 bases and J by 4 bases, with 21 bases between the two germline ends. The CDR3 region is CASSWANGPGNYEQYF. The CDR3 nucleotides are TGTGCCAGTAGTTGGGCAAACGGGCCGGGAAATTACGAGCAGTACTTC. The full variable domain, in which reference TRBV19 and TRBJ2-7 provide the parts outside the CDR3, is DGGITQSPKYLFRKEGQNVTLSCEQNLNHDAMYWYRQDPGQGLRLIYYSQIVNDFQKGDIAEGYSVSREKKESFPLTVTSAQKNPTAFYLCASSWANGPGNYEQYFGPGTRLTVT.

The chain recombines TRBV9 with TRBJ2-5; 8 nucleotides agree with TRBD1. CDR1 is SGDLS and CDR2 is YYNGEE in the germline V gene. Trimming cost V 0 bases and J 5 bases; bases outside gene matches: 6. The CDR3 is 15 residues long. CDR3 amino acids: CASSVDGRGHETQYF. For the CDR3, the DNA is TGTGCCAGCAGCGTAGACGGCAGGGGGCACGAGACCCAGTACTTC.

The chain couples TRBV7-2 to TRBJ1-2; D remains unclear. The CDR3 has 13 residues. Trimming stripped 5 bases from V and 1 base from J, with 8 bases between. Germline CDR1 and CDR2: SGHTA and FQGNSA. CDR3 sequence (DNA): TGTGCCAGCAGCAGCCCTATTAACTATGGCTACACCTTC. It specifies CASSSPINYGYTF.

The chain has TRBV7-2 and TRBJ2-7; 7 nucleotides align to TRBD2. In germline, CDR1 is SGHTA, CDR2 FQGNSA. CDR3 length: 16 residues. V shed 1 base and J 4 bases; nucleotides not matched to a gene: 10. CDR3 amino acids: CASSLDRGGSRYEQYF. Here the CDR3 DNA reads TGTGCCAGCAGCTTAGATCGAGGCGGGAGTAGGTACGAGCAGTACTTC.

The gene calls are TRBV18 and TRBJ2-4, with a weak D call TRBD2 (5 bases). Trimming removed 2 bases at V and 6 bases at J, with 17 bases between. The CDR3 spans 16 residues. Germline V lookup: CDR1 KGHSH, CDR2 LQKENI. The CDR3 nucleotides are TGTGCCAGCTCACCAGCTAATCCGGGAAGTAGAAACATTCAGTACTTC. Translating it yields CASSPANPGSRNIQYF.

This clone was seen just once. Here the CDR3 DNA reads TGTGCCAGCAGTAGGGACAGGGTGGCTTTCTTT. It encodes CASSRDRVAFF. V gene TRBV6-1 combines with J gene TRBJ1-1; TRBD1 matches at 9 bases. Germline CDR1 reads MNHNS; CDR2 reads SASEGT. V dropped 5 bases and J dropped 11; count of bases not matched to a gene: 3. The CDR3 totals 11 residues.

With respect to this clone: Additional DNA sequences in this sample encode the identical CDR3. V and J are TRBV19 and TRBJ2-5; weak D call: TRBD1 (5 bases). The V end lost 4 bases, the J end lost 5 bases, and 11 bases lay between the germline ends. CDR1 LNHDA and CDR2 SQIVND come from the germline V gene (reference sequence). CDR3 length: 13 residues. This chain's CDR3 is CASSTQGRETQYF. The CDR3 nucleotides are TGTGCCAGTAGTACCCAGGGAAGGGAGACCCAGTACTTC.

V is TRBV5-1 and J is TRBJ1-2, with D possibly TRBD1 on 5 matching bases. Trimming cost V 2 bases and J 4 bases, with 9 bases left between them. Germline V gene data show CDR1 as SGHRS and CDR2 as YFSETQ. CDR3 length: 13 amino acids. CDR3 region: CASSFQGGYGYTF. The CDR3 nucleotides read TGCGCCAGCAGCTTTCAGGGCGGCTATGGCTACACCTTC.

This chain joins TRBV7-8 and TRBJ1-5; D remains unclear. The CDR3 loop spans 15 amino acids. Germline V gene data show CDR1 as SGHVS and CDR2 as FQNEAQ. The V end was cut by 5 bases, the J end by 0 bases, with 11 bases between. The DNA for the CDR3 is TGTGCCAGCAGCCCCCTCCGAGTTAGCAATCAGCCCCAGCATTTT. Its protein product is CASSPLRVSNQPQHF.

The genes are TRBV2 and TRBJ1-2, with D tentatively TRBD1 (6 bases). There are 14 residues in the CDR3. Germline-derived CDR1 and CDR2 are SNHLY and FYNNEI. The V gene lost 7 bases and the J gene lost 4 bases, with 16 bases spanning the gap. This CDR3 reads CASTDSVRGYGYTF. The DNA for the CDR3 is TGTGCCAGCACCGATAGTGTCAGGGGCTATGGCTACACCTTC.

CDR3 nucleotides: TGTGCCAGCAGCCGACCGGGGACCGGGACAGCGGTCTACGAGCAGTACTTC. Translating it yields CASSRPGTGTAVYEQYF. The chain uses TRBV4-2 and TRBJ2-7, with 7 bases that match TRBD1. The CDR3 runs to 17 residues. Germline V CDR1 and CDR2: LGHNA, YNFKEQ. V lost 4 bases and J lost 3; bases outside the gene matches: 15.

This clone was observed a single time. The V gene is TRBV11-2, the J gene TRBJ2-7, with TRBD2 as a possible D gene (5 bases). Trimming removed 2 bases from V and 6 bases from J, with 11 bases in between. The V gene's germline CDR1 is SGHAT and CDR2 FQNNGV. The CDR3 is 13 residues long. The CDR3, as DNA: TGTGCCAGCAGCTTAACTGAGAGGGTCGAGCAGTACTTC. Protein: CASSLTERVEQYF. The entire variable domain, with the rest obtained from reference TRBV11-2 and TRBJ2-7, is as follows: EAGVAQSPRYKIIEKRQSVAFWCNPISGHATLYWYQQILGQGPKLLIQFQNNGVVDDSQLPKDRFSAERLKGVDSTLKIQPAKLEDSAVYLCASSLTERVEQYFGPGTRLTVT.

The chain joins TRBV4-3 to TRBJ2-4; 12 bases fit TRBD2. The CDR3 covers 19 residues. In germline, CDR1 is LGHNA, CDR2 YSLEER. The ends lost 0 bases at V and 0 bases at J; junction bases unmatched: 6. This chain's CDR3 is CASSQEPGLAGLAKNIQYF. The DNA of the CDR3 is TGCGCCAGCAGCCAAGAGCCCGGACTAGCGGGGCTAGCCAAAAACATTCAGTACTTC.